What follows is one T cell receptor beta chain and its context. The data are from a study of CD8 T cells in Susac syndrome. The authors carried out high-throughput sequencing of TCR beta. They applied it to CD8+ and CD4+ T cells obtained from blood. Random-hexamer reverse transcription was applied to roughly 0.45 to 1 ug RNA. TCRdb used MiXCR to reprocess the immunoSEQ multiplex PCR reads, holding one entry per CDR3 protein. The table lists about 130,000 distinct CDR3 sequences, 85% to 95% of them singletons. Sequences were obtained from CD8+ T cells from PBMCs. This receptor was obtained from a human donor with Susac syndrome.

The chain's CDR3 is CAWSVGAGSNEQFF. The CDR3 nucleotides read TGTGCCTGGAGTGTGGGTGCGGGATCCAATGAGCAGTTCTTC. This sequence joins TRBV30 and TRBJ2-1; D might be TRBD2 (6 bases). Trimming removed 0 bases from V and 6 bases from J, with 12 bases in between. Germline V lookup: CDR1 GTSNPN, CDR2 SVGIG (reference sequence). The CDR3 totals 14 residues.